This TCR beta chain was observed in a study of T-cell memory formation after mild COVID-19. TCRdb analysed the 5' RACE reads with MiXCR anew, one entry per CDR3 protein. Among 190,000 or so distinct CDR3 sequences listed, over 9.5% were seen once. Trimming stripped 4 bases from V and 5 bases from J, with 16 bases between. Germline lookup yields CDR1 SNHLY and CDR2 FYNNEI. This CDR3 contains 15 residues. The genes are TRBV2 and TRBJ2-3; perhaps TRBD2 as D (5 bases). What was sequenced was PBMCs or a T cell subset sorted from them (not recorded which). The clonotype comes from a man aged 18 to 29 who had mild COVID-19 (a few samples of this study predate the infection). Cell type and time point are not known. DNA of the CDR3: TGTGCCAGCAGTGGCCGGCGGGCGTCGGAAGATACGCAGTATTTT. This encodes CASSGRRASEDTQYF. Full variable domain (rest looked up from reference TRBV2 and TRBJ2-3): EPEVTQTPSHQVTQMGQEVILRCVPISNHLYFYWYRQILGQKVEFLVSFYNNEISEKSEIFDDQFSVERPDGSNFTLKIRSTKLEDSAMYFCASSGRRASEDTQYFGPGTRLTVL.